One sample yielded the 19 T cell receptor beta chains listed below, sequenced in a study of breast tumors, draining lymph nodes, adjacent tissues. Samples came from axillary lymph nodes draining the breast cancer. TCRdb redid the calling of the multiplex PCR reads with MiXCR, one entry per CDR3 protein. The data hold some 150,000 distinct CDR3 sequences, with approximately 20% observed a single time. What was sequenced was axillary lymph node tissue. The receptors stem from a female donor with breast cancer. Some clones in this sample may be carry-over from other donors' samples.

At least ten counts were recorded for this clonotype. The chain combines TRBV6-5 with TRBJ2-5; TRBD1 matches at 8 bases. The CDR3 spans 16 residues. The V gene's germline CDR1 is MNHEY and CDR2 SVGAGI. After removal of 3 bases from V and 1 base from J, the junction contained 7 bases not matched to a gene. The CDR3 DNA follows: TGTGCCAGCAGTTATTCTACAACAGGGGGCCAAGAGACCCAGTACTTC. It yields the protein CASSYSTTGGQETQYF.

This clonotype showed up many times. The CDR3 protein is CASSLARDFGTQYF. The CDR3 DNA sequence: TGTGCCAGCAGCTTAGCGCGGGATTTCGGGACCCAGTACTTC. V usage is TRBV7-2 and J usage is TRBJ2-5, with D possibly matching TRBD2 (6 bases). From germline, CDR1 is SGHTA and CDR2 FQGNSA. V lost 0 bases to trimming and J lost 7 bases, with 12 bases between them. CDR3 length: 14 residues.

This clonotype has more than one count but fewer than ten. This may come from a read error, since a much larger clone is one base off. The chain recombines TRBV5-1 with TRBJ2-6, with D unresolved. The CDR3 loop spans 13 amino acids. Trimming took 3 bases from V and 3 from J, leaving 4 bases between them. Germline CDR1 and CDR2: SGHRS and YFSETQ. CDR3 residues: CASSSNGANVLTF. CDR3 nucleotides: TGCGCCAGCAGCTCGAATGGGGCCAACGTCCTGACTTTC.

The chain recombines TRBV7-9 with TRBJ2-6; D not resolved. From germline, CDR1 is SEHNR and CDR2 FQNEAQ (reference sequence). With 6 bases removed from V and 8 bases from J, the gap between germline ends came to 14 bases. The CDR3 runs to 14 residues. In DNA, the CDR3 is TGTGCCAGCAGTCTTAATGCCCCCACCAACGTCCTGACTTTC. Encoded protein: CASSLNAPTNVLTF. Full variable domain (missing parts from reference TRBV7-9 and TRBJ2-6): DTGVSQNPRHKITKRGQNVTFRCDPISEHNRLYWYRQTLGQGPEFLTYFQNEAQLEKSRLLSDRFSAERPKGSFSTLEIQRTEQGDSAMYLCASSLNAPTNVLTFGAGSRLTVL.

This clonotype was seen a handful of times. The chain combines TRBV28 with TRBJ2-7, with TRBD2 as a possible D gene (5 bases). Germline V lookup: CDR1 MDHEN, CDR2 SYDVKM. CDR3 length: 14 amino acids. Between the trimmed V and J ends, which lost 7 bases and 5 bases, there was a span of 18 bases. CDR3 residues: CASKIRGVSDEQYF. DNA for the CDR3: TGTGCCAGCAAAATTCGGGGAGTGTCGGACGAGCAGTACTTC.

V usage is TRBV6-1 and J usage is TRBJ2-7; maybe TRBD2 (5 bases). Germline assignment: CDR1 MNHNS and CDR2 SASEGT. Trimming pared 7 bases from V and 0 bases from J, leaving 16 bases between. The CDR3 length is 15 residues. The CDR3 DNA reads TGTGCCAGCACCCGTCGGGGTGCGGGCTCCTACGAGCAGTACTTC. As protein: CASTRRGAGSYEQYF.

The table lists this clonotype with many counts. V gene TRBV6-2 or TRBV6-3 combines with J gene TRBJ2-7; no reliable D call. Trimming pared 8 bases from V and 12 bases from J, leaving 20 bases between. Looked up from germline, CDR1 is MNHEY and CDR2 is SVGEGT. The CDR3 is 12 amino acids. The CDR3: CASAGLPSARYF. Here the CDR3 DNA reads TGTGCCAGCGCCGGGCTCCCTTCTGCTCGGTACTTC.

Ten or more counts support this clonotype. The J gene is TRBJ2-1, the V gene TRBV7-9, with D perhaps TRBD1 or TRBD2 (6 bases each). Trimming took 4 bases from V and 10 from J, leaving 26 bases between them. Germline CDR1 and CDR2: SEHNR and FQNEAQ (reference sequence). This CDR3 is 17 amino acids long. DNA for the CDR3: TGTGCCAGCAGCTCCGAGGGACACCGACGGACTACGGGGGAGCAGTTCTTC. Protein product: CASSSEGHRRTTGEQFF.

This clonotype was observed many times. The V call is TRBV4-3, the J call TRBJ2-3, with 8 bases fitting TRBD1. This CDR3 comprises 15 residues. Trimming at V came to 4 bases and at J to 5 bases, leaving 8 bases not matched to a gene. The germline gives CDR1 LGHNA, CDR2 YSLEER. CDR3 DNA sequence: TGCGCCAGCAGCCCTTCGGACAGGGCGGGAGATACGCAGTATTTT. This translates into CASSPSDRAGDTQYF.

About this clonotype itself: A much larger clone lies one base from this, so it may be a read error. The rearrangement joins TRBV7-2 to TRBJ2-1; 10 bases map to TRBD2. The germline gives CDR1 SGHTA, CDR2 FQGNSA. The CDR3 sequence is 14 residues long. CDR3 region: CASRRTSGINERFF. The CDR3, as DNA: TGTGCCAGCAGAAGGACTAGCGGAATTAATGAGCGGTTCTTC.

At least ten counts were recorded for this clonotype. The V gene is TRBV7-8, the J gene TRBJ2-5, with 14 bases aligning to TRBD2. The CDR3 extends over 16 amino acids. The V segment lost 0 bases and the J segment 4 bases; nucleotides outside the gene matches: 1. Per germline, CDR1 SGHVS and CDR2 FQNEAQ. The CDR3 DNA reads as TGTGCCAGCAGCTTAGCTGGACTAGCGGGAGGAGAGACCCAGTACTTC. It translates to CASSLAGLAGGETQYF.

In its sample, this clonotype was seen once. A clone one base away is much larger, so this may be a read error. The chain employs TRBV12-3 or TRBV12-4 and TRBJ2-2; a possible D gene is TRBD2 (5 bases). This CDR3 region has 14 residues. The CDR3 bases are TGTGCCAGCTTCCACGGGGAGTACACCGGGGAGCCGTTTTTT. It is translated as CASFHGEYTGEPFF.

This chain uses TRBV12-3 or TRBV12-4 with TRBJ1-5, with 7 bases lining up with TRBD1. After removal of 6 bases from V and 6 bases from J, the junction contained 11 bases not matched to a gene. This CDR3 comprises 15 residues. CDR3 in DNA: TGTGCCAGCAGCGACGAACAGGGGCTGGGTCAGCCCCAGCATTTT. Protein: CASSDEQGLGQPQHF.

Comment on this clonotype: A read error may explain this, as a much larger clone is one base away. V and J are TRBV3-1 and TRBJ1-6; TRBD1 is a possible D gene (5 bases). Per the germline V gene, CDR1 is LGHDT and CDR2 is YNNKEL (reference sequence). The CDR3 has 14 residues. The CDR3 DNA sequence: TGTGCCAGCAGGCCAGGGTCTAATAATTCACTCCTCCACTTT. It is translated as CASRPGSNNSLLHF.

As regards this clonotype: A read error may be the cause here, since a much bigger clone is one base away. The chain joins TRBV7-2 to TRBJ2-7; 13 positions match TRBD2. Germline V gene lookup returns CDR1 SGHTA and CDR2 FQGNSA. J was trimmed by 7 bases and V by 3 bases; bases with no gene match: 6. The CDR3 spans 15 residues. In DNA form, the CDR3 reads TGTGCCAGCAGCTTCACTAGCGGGGGGGGGAATGAGCAGTACTTC. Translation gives CASSFTSGGGNEQYF.

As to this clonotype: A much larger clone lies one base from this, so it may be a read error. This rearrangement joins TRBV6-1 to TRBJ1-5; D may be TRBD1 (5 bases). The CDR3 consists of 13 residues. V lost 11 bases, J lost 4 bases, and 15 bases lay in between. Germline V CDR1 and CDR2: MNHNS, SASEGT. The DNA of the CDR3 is TGTGCCGGCACCAGGGCCTTTAATCAGCCCCAGCATTTT. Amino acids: CAGTRAFNQPQHF.

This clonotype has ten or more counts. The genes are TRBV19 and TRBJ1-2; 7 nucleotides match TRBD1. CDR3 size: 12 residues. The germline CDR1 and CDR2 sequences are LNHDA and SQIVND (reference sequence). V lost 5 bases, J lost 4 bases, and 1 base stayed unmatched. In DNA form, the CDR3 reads TGTGCCAGTAGTGGGGACAGCTATGGCTACACCTTC. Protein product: CASSGDSYGYTF.

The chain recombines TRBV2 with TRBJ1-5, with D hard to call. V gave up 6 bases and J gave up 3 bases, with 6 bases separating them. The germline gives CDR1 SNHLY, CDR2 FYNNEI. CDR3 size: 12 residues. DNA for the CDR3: TGTGCCAGCAGACACACCAATCAGCCCCAGCATTTT. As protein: CASRHTNQPQHF. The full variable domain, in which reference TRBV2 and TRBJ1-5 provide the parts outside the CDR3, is EPEVTQTPSHQVTQMGQEVILRCVPISNHLYFYWYRQILGQKVEFLVSFYNNEISEKSEIFDDQFSVERPDGSNFTLKIRSTKLEDSAMYFCASRHTNQPQHFGDGTRLSIL.

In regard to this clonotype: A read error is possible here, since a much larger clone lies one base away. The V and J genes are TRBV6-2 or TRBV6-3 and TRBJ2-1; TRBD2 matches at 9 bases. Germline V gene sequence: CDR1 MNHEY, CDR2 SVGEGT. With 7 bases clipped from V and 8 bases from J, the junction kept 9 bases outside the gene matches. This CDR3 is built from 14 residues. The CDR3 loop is CASTKGTSLHEQFF. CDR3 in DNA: TGTGCCAGCACCAAGGGGACTAGCCTCCATGAGCAGTTCTTC.